This T cell receptor beta chain was identified during a study of OX40 agonist ivuxolimab in advanced cancers. Study context: Previous treatment with anti-PD-1, anti-PD-L1 or anti-CTLA-4 therapy was allowed; 40% had received some.

Sequenced by immunoSEQ multiplex PCR; TCRdb stores in-frame clones only, minus some. Among 40,000 or so clones, 65% to 90% were seen once, and the ten largest hold more than 2%. This CDR3 region has 12 residues. V gave up 7 bases and J gave up 1 base, with 7 bases separating them. Per the germline V gene, CDR1 is LGHNT and CDR2 is FRNRAP. This specimen consisted of CD4+ or CD8+ T cells sorted from blood, obtained in a trial of the OX40 agonist ivuxolimab. This chain uses TRBV12-5 with TRBJ2-5; D ambiguous. The TCR originated in an adult with an advanced solid tumor such as melanoma, head and neck, liver or kidney cancer. The DNA for the CDR3 is TGTGCTAGTGCGGGTTTCCAAGAGACCCAGTACTTC. It codes for CASAGFQETQYF.